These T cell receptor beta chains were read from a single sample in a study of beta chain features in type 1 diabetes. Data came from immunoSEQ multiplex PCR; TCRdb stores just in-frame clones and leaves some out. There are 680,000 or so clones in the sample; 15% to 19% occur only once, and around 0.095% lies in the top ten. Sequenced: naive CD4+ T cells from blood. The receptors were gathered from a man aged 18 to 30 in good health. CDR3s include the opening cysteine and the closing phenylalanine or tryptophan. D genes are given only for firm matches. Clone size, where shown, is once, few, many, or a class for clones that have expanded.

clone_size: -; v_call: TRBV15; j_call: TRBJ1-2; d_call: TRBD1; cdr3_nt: TGTGCCACCAGCAGAACCGGGACAGGGAGGCTCTATGGCTACACCTTC; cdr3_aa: CATSRTGTGRLYGYTF
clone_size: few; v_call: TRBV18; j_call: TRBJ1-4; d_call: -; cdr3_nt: TGTGCCAGCTCGCCTACAGGGATGACTAATGAAAAACTGTTTTTT; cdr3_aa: CASSPTGMTNEKLFF
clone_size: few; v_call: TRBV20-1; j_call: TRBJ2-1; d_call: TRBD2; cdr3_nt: TGCACGCGGGAGGGGAATGAGCAGTTCTTC; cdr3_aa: CTREGNEQFF
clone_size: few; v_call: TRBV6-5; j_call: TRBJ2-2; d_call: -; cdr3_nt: TGTGCCAGCAGTACGGGGGCGGTCACCGGGGAGCTGTTTTTT; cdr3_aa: CASSTGAVTGELFF
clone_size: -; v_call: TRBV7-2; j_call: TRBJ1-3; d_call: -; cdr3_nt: TGTGCCAGCAGCTATGTCAGGGTGCCGGACTCTGGAAACACCATATATTTT; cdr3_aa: CASSYVRVPDSGNTIYF
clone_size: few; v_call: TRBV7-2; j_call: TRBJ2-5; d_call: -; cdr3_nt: TGTGCCAGCAGCTTAACGGGCGGAAAAGAGACCCAGTACTTC; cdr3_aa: CASSLTGGKETQYF
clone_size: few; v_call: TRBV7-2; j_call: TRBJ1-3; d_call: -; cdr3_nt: TGTGCCAGCAGCTTAATGGGGTTCGCTGGAAACACCATATATTTT; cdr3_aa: CASSLMGFAGNTIYF
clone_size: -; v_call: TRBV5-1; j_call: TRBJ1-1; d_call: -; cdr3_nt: TGCGCCAGCAGCACGCGACAGACTTCGAACACTGAAGCTTTCTTT; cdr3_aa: CASSTRQTSNTEAFF
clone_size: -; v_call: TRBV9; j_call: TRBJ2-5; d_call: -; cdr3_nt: TGTGCCAGCAATCGGGGAGGAGAGACCCAGTACTTC; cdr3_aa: CASNRGGETQYF
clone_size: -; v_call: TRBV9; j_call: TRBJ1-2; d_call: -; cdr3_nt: TGTGCCAGCATCCGTACCCAGGGGTTGAATGGCTACACCTTC; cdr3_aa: CASIRTQGLNGYTF
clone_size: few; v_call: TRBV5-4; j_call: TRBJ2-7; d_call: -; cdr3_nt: TGTGCCAGCAGCTTGGGCGGTCCCTACGAGCAGTACTTC; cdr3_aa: CASSLGGPYEQYF
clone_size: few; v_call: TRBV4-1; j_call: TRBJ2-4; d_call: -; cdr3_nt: TGCGCCAGCAGCTCCGGGGCAGGGGCCAAAAACATTCAGTACTTC; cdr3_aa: CASSSGAGAKNIQYF
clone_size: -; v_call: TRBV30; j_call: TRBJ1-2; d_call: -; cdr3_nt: TGTGCCTGGAGTGTATCTGGTTATGGCTACACCTTC; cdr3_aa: CAWSVSGYGYTF
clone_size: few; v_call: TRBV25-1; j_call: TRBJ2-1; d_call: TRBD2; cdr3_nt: TGTGCCAGCAGTGAGCACGGGAGGAATGAGCAGTTCTTC; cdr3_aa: CASSEHGRNEQFF
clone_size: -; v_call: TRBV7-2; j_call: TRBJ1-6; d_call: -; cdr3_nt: TGTGCCAGCAGCCACCTAGAATCACCCCTCCACTTT; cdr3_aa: CASSHLESPLHF
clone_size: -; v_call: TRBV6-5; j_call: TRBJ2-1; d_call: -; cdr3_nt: TGTGCCAGCACCAGGACACCGAGCTCCTACAATGAGCAGTTCTTC; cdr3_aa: CASTRTPSSYNEQFF
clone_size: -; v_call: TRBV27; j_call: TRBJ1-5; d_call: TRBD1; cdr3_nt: TGTGCCAGCAGTTTCTGGGACAGCCACCCCGGAAGCAATCAGCCCCAGCATTTT; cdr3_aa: CASSFWDSHPGSNQPQHF
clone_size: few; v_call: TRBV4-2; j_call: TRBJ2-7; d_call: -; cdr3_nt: TGTGCCAGCAGCCAAGATGGTGACAGAGCGTACTACGAGCAGTACTTC; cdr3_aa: CASSQDGDRAYYEQYF
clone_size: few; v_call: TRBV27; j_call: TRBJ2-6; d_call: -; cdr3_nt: TGTGCCAGCAGTTTGAAGGGTCTATCACTCTCTGGGGCCAACGTCCTGACTTTC; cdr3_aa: CASSLKGLSLSGANVLTF
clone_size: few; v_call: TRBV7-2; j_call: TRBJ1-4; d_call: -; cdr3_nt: TGTGCCAGCAGCTGGGGTTATAATGAAAAACTGTTTTTT; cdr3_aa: CASSWGYNEKLFF
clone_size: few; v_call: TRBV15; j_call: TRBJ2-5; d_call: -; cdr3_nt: TGTGCCACCAGCAGAGAGAATGAAGGGCAGCGATTAGAGACCCAGTACTTC; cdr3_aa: CATSRENEGQRLETQYF
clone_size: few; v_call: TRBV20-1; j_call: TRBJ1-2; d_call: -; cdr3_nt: TGCAGTGCCTCCGAAGCCTATGGCTACACCTTC; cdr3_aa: CSASEAYGYTF
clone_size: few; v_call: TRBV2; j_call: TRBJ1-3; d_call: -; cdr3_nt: TGTGCCAGCAAGGCAGCCGCTTTGGGAGGAAACACCATATATTTT; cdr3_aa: CASKAAALGGNTIYF
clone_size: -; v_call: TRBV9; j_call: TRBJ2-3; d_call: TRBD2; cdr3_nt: TGTGCCAGCAGCAAGGGGGAGCGGGGGACGTCCACAGATACGCAGTATTTT; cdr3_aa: CASSKGERGTSTDTQYF
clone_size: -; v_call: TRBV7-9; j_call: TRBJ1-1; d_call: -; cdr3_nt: TGTGCCAGCAGCTCTTACAGGGACCCGAACACTGAAGCTTTCTTT; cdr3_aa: CASSSYRDPNTEAFF
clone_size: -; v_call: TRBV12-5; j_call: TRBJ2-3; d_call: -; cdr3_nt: TGTGCTAGTGGTTCGTCTGGGCCCCTAATACTAAACTCACGCACAGATACGCAGTATTTT; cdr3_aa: CASGSSGPLILNSRTDTQYF
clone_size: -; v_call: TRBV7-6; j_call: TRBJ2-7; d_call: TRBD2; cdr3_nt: TGTGCCAGCAGCTTAGCCCCTAGCGGGAGCTACGAGCAGTACTTC; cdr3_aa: CASSLAPSGSYEQYF
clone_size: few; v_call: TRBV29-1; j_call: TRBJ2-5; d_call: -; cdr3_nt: TGCAGCCCCTCCGACCCAAATCAAGAGACCCAGTACTTC; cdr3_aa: CSPSDPNQETQYF
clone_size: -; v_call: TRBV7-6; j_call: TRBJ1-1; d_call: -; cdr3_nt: TGTGCCAGCAGCTCCAATAGAGCGCTGAACACTGAAGCTTTCTTT; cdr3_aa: CASSSNRALNTEAFF
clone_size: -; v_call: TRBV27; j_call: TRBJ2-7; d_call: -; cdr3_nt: TGTGCCAGCAGTTTAGGGGGCAGGGGCTCCTACGAGCAGTACTTC; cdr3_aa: CASSLGGRGSYEQYF
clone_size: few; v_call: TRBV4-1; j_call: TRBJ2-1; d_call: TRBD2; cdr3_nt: TGCGCCAGCAGCCAACCAGGGACTAGCGGCTACAATGAGCAGTTCTTC; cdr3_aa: CASSQPGTSGYNEQFF
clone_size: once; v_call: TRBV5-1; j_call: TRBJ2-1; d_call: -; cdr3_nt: TGCGCCAGCAGCTTTGTCGGAGCCACCTACAATGAGCAGTTCTTC; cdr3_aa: CASSFVGATYNEQFF
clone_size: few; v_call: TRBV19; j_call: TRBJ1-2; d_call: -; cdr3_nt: TGTGCCAGTAGTAAGTCCAGGACCTCTGGCTACACCTTC; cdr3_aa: CASSKSRTSGYTF
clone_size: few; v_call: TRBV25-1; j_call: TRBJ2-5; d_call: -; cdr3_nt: TGTGCCAGCAGCCCGGCCGAGACCCAGTACTTC; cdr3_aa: CASSPAETQYF
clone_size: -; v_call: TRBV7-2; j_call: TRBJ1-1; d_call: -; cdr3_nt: TGTGCCAGCAGCTTAGACCTTACAGGGCTTGGAGCTTTCTTT; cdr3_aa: CASSLDLTGLGAFF
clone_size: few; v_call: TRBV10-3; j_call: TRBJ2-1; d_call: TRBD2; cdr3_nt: TGTGCCATCAGTGATCGGATAGCGGGAGTCGGCAATGAGCAGTTCTTC; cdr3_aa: CAISDRIAGVGNEQFF
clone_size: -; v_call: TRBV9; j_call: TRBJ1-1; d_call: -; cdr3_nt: TGTGCCAGCAGCGTATACGGGTCCGGGAGTACTGAAGCTTTCTTT; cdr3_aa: CASSVYGSGSTEAFF
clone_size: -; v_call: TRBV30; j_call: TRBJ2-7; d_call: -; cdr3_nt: TGTGCCTGGATCAAGGGCAGGGGAGCCTACGAGCAGTACTTC; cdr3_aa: CAWIKGRGAYEQYF
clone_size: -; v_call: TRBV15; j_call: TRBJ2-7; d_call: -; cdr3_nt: TGTGCCACCAGCAGAGAAGGCAGGGGTTCCCTCCTTTCCTCCTACGAGCAGTACTTC; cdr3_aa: CATSREGRGSLLSSYEQYF